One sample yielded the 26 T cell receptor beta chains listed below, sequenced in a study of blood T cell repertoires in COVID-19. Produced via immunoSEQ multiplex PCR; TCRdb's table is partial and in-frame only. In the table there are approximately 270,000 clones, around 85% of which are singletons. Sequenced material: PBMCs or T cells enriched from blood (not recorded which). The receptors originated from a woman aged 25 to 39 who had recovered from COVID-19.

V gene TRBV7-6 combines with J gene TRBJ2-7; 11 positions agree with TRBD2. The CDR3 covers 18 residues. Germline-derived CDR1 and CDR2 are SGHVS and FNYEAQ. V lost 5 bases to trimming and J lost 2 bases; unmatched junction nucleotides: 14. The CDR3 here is CASSLMGLAEKFPYEQYF. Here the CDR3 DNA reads TGTGCCAGCAGCCTAATGGGACTAGCGGAGAAGTTCCCCTACGAGCAGTACTTC.

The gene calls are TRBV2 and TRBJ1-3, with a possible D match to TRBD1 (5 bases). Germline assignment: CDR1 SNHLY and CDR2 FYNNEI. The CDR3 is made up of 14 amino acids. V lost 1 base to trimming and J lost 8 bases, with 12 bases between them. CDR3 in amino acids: CASSEVGGPHTIYF. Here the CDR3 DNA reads TGTGCCAGCAGTGAAGTGGGGGGTCCCCACACCATATATTTT. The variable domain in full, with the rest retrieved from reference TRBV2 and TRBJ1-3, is EPEVTQTPSHQVTQMGQEVILRCVPISNHLYFYWYRQILGQKVEFLVSFYNNEISEKSEIFDDQFSVERPDGSNFTLKIRSTKLEDSAMYFCASSEVGGPHTIYFGEGSWLTVV.

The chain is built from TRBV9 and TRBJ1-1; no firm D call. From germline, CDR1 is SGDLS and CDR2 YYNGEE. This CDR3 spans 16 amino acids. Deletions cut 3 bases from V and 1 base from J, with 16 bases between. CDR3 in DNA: TGTGCCAGCAGCGGCCGGCGCCGCGGGAGGAACACTGAAGCTTTCTTT. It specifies CASSGRRRGRNTEAFF.

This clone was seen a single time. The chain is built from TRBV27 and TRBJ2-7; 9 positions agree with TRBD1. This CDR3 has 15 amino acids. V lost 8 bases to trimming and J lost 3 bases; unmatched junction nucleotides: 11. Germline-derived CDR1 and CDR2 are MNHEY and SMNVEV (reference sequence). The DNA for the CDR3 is TGTGCCAGCGCCCGCGGGGACAGGGTCTTCTACGAGCAGTACTTC. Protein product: CASARGDRVFYEQYF.

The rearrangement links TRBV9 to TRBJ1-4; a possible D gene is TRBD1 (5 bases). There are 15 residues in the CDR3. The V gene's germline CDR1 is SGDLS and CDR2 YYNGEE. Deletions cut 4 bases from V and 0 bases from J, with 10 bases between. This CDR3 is CASSPGGATNEKLFF. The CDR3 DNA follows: TGTGCCAGCAGCCCCGGGGGTGCAACTAATGAAAAACTGTTTTTT.

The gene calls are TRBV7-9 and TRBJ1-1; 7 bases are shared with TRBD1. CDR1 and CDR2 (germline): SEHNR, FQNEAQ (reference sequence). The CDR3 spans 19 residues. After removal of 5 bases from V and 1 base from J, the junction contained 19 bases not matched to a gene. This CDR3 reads CASSADYGTVEAKNTEAFF. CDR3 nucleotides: TGTGCCAGCAGCGCGGATTACGGGACAGTGGAGGCTAAGAACACTGAAGCTTTCTTT.

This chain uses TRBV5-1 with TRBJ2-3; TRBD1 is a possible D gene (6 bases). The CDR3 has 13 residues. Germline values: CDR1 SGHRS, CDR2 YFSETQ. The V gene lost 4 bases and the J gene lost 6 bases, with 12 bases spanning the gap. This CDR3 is CASSDGGLDTQYF. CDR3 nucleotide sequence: TGCGCCAGCAGCGATGGGGGCCTTGATACGCAGTATTTT.

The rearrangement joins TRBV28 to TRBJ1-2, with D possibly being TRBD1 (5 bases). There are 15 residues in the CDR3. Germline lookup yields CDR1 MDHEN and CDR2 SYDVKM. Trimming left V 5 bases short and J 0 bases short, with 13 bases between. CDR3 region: CASSPPGGANYGYTF. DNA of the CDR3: TGTGCCAGCAGTCCCCCCGGGGGAGCTAACTATGGCTACACCTTC.

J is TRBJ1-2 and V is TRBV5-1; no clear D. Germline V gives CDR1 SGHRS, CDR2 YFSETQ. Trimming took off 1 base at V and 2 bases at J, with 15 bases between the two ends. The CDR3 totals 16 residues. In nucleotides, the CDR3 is TGCGCCAGCAGCTTGACCCAGGAGGCGGGCAACTATGGCTACACCTTC. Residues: CASSLTQEAGNYGYTF.

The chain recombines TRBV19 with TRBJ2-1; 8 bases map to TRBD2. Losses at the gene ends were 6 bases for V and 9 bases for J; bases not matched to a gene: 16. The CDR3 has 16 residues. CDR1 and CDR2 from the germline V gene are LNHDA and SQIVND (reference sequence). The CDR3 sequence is CASSASGLVGFSEQFF. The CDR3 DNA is TGTGCCAGTAGCGCGTCGGGACTAGTAGGCTTTAGTGAGCAGTTCTTC.

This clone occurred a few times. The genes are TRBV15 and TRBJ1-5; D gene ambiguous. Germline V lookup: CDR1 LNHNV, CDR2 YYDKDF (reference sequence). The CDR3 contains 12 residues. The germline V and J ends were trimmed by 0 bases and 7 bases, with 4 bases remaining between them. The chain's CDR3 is CATSRDQQPQHF. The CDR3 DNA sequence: TGTGCCACCAGCAGAGATCAACAGCCCCAGCATTTT.

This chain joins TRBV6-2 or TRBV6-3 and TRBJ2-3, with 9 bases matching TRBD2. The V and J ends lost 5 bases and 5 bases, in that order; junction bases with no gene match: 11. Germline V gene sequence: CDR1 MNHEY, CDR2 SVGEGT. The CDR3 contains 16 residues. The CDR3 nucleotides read TGTGCCAGCAGTCCACGCGCGGGGGGGCTTCTAGATACGCAGTATTTT. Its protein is CASSPRAGGLLDTQYF.

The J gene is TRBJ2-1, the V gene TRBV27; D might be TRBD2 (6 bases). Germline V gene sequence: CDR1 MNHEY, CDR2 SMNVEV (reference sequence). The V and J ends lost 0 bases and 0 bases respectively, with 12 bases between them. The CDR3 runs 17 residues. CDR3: CASSLSLGGSSYNEQFF. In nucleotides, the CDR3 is TGTGCCAGCAGTTTATCACTGGGAGGAAGCTCCTACAATGAGCAGTTCTTC.

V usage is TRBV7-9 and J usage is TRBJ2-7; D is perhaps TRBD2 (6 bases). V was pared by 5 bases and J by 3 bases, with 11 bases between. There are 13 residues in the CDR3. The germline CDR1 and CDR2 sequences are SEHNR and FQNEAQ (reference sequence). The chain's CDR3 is CASSADGGYEQYF. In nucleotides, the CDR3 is TGTGCCAGCAGCGCCGACGGGGGCTACGAGCAGTACTTC.

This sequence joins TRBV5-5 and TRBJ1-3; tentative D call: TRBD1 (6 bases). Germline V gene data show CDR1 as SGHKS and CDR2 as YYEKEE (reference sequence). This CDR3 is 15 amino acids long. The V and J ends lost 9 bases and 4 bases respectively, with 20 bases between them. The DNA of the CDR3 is TGTGCCACCTCCCCCGCGGGGGCGGTGGGAAACACCATATATTTT. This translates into CATSPAGAVGNTIYF.

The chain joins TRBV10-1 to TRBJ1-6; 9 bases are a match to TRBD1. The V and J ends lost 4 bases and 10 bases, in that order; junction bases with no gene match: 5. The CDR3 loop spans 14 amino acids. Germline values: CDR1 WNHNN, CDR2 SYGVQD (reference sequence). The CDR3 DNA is TGCGCCAGCAGTGGGACAGGGGTAGGATCACCCCTCCACTTT. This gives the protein CASSGTGVGSPLHF.

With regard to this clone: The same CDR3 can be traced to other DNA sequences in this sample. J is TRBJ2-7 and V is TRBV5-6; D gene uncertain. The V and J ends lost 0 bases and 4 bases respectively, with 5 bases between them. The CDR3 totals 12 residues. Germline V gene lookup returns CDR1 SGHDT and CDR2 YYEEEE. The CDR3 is CASSLGQYEQYF. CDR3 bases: TGTGCCAGCAGCTTGGGACAATACGAGCAGTACTTC. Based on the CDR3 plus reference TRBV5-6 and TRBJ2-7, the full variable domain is DAGVTQSPTHLIKTRGQQVTLRCSPKSGHDTVSWYQQALGQGPQFIFQYYEEEERQRGNFPDRFSGHQFPNYSSELNVNALLLGDSALYLCASSLGQYEQYFGPGTRLTVT.

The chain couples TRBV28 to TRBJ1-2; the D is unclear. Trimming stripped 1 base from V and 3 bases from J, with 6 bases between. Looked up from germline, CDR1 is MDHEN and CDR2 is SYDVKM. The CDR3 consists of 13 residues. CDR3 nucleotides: TGTGCCAGCAGTTTATTGGGAGACTATGGCTACACCTTC. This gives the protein CASSLLGDYGYTF.

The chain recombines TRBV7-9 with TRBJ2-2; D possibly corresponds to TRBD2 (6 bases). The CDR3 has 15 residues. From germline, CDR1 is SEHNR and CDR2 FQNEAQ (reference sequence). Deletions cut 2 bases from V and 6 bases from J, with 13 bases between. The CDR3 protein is CASSLLVWDSGELFF. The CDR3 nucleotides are TGTGCCAGCAGCTTATTAGTGTGGGACTCCGGGGAGCTGTTTTTT.

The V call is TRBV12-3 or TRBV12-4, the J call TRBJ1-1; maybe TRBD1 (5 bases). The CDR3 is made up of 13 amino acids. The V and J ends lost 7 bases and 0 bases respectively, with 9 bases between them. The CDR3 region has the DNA TGTGCCAGCACCGTACAGGTGAACACTGAAGCTTTCTTT. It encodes CASTVQVNTEAFF.

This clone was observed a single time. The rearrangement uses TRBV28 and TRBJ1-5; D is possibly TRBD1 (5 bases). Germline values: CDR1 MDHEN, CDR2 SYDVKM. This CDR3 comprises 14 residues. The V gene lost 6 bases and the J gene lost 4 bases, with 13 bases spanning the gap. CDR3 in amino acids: CASRIGQSNQPQHF. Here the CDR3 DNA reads TGTGCCAGCAGAATCGGACAATCTAATCAGCCCCAGCATTTT.

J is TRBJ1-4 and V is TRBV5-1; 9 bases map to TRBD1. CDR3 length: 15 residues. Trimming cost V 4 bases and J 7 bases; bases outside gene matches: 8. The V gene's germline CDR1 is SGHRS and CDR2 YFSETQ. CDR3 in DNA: TGCGCCAGCAGCGGGCAACAGGGGGCGGCTGAAAAACTGTTTTTT. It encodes CASSGQQGAAEKLFF.

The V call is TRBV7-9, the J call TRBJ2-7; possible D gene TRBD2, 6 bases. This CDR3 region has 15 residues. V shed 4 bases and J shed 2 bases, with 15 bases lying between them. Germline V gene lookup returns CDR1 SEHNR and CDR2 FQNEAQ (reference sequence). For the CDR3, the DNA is TGTGCCAGCAGCTCCGCCGGGAGCCCGACCTACGAGCAGTACTTC. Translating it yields CASSSAGSPTYEQYF.

CDR3 loop: CASSGGLAGGTDTQYF. The CDR3 coding sequence is TGCGCCAGCAGCGGCGGACTAGCGGGGGGGACAGATACGCAGTATTTT. The V gene is TRBV5-1, the J gene TRBJ2-3; the match to TRBD2 covers 15 bases. The V gene end was trimmed by 4 bases and the J gene end by 3 bases; junction bases not matched to a gene: 3. The length of the CDR3 is 16 residues. Germline V gene lookup returns CDR1 SGHRS and CDR2 YFSETQ.

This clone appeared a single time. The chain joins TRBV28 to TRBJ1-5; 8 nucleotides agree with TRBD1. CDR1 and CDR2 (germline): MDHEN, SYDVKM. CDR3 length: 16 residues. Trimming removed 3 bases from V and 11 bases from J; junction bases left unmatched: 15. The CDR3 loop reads CASSFQGTGNNQAQHF. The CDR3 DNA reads TGTGCCAGCAGTTTTCAGGGGACAGGCAACAATCAAGCCCAGCATTTT.

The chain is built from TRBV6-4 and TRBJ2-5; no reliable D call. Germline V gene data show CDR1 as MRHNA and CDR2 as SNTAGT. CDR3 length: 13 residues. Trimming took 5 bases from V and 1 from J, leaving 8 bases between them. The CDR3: CASSSMPQETQYF. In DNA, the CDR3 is TGTGCCAGCAGTTCTATGCCCCAAGAGACCCAGTACTTC.